This passage covers 13 T cell receptor beta chains from one sample sequenced in a study of shared clonotypes between healthy human individuals. Data came from immunoSEQ multiplex PCR; TCRdb stores just in-frame clones and leaves some out. The table lists millions of clones, approximately 92% of them singletons. The specimen sequenced was naive CD4+ T cells sorted from blood. Specified subset: CD45RA+ positively selected. The receptors come from a man aged 18-30 years in good health.

This clone was seen just once. V and J are TRBV6-1 and TRBJ2-2; D tentatively reads TRBD1 or TRBD2 (5 bases each). Trimming removed 6 bases at V and 5 bases at J, with 16 bases between. CDR3 size: 15 residues. Per the germline V gene, CDR1 is MNHNS and CDR2 is SASEGT. The CDR3 DNA is TGTGCCAGCAGAGAGCTGGGGGAGAGGACCGGGGAGCTGTTTTTT. Translated: CASRELGERTGELFF.

A single count supports this clone. The chain combines TRBV5-1 with TRBJ2-7; D unresolved. V lost 4 bases and J lost 3, with 11 bases in between. The CDR3 contains 13 residues. Per the germline V gene, CDR1 is SGHRS and CDR2 is YFSETQ. The CDR3 DNA sequence: TGCGCCAGCAGCGCCAATCTCCACTACGAGCAGTACTTC. Its protein is CASSANLHYEQYF.

The V gene is TRBV27, the J gene TRBJ2-3; a weak D match, TRBD1 (6 bases). This CDR3 has 14 amino acids. The V gene lost 4 bases and the J gene lost 10 bases, with 18 bases spanning the gap. Germline V gives CDR1 MNHEY, CDR2 SMNVEV (reference sequence). In DNA form, the CDR3 reads TGTGCCAGCAGTTCCAAGACAGGCCTCAAGGCGCAGTATTTT. This codes for CASSSKTGLKAQYF.

V and J are TRBV6-6 and TRBJ2-5, with 7 nucleotides matching TRBD1. Germline trimming cut 0 bases from V and 0 bases from J; bases unmatched to any gene: 1. The CDR3 runs to 15 residues. Per the germline V gene, CDR1 is MNHNY and CDR2 is SVGAGI (reference sequence). The CDR3 loop reads CASSYSTGYQETQYF. CDR3 DNA sequence: TGTGCCAGCAGTTACTCGACAGGGTACCAAGAGACCCAGTACTTC.

The rearrangement links TRBV2 to TRBJ2-3; D not resolved. V lost 4 bases and J 2 bases, leaving 13 bases between the germline ends. Germline CDR1 is SNHLY and CDR2 is FYNNEI. This CDR3 is 15 amino acids long. CDR3 sequence reads: CASSGGRVFTDTQYF. CDR3 nucleotide sequence: TGTGCCAGCAGTGGTGGACGGGTTTTCACAGATACGCAGTATTTT. The full variable domain, completed using reference TRBV2 and TRBJ2-3, is EPEVTQTPSHQVTQMGQEVILRCVPISNHLYFYWYRQILGQKVEFLVSFYNNEISEKSEIFDDQFSVERPDGSNFTLKIRSTKLEDSAMYFCASSGGRVFTDTQYFGPGTRLTVL.

To note about this clone: A read error may produce the germline difference seen at one junction end. The chain employs TRBV2 and TRBJ1-4; the D gene is possibly TRBD1 (5 bases). The CDR3 sequence is 11 residues long. From germline, CDR1 is SNHLY and CDR2 FYNNEI. The CDR3 DNA reads as TGTGCCAGCACCAGGGAGGGACGACTGTGTTTT. Amino acids: CASTREGRLCF.

The chain joins TRBV7-9 to TRBJ1-3, with a possible D match to TRBD1 (6 bases). Trimming removed 1 base from V and 0 bases from J, with 13 bases in between. The CDR3 extends over 17 amino acids. Germline values: CDR1 SEHNR, CDR2 FQNEAQ (reference sequence). In DNA, the CDR3 is TGTGCCAGCAGCTTAGACGGCCAGGGGATCTCTGGAAACACCATATATTTT. This translates into CASSLDGQGISGNTIYF.

V gene TRBV30 combines with J gene TRBJ1-4; 7 bases are a match to TRBD1. Germline CDR1 GTSNPN, CDR2 SVGIG (reference sequence). Trimming cost V 6 bases and J 2 bases; bases outside gene matches: 3. This CDR3 contains 13 residues. Here the CDR3 reads CACSGQTNEKLFF. The DNA for the CDR3 is TGTGCCTGCTCGGGACAGACTAATGAAAAACTGTTTTTT.

This rearrangement joins TRBV2 to TRBJ2-7; D unresolved. V gave up 8 bases and J gave up 2 bases, with 4 bases separating them. The germline CDR1 and CDR2 sequences are SNHLY and FYNNEI. This CDR3 spans 10 amino acids. The CDR3 loop is CASATYEQYF. CDR3 DNA sequence: TGTGCCAGCGCCACCTACGAGCAGTACTTC.

The chain joins TRBV28 to TRBJ2-7; 8 nucleotides match TRBD2. The CDR3 has 15 amino acids. V was clipped by 6 bases and J by 5 bases; unmatched bases: 12. CDR1 and CDR2 (germline): MDHEN, SYDVKM. DNA of the CDR3: TGTGCCAGCAGGGCGGGGGGCGTGTTACACCACGAGCAGTACTTC. Translating gives CASRAGGVLHHEQYF.

The chain joins TRBV7-8 to TRBJ2-7; TRBD2 matches at 12 bases. The junction had 12 bases not matched to a gene; V was cut back by 1 base and J by 2 bases. Germline values: CDR1 SGHVS, CDR2 FQNEAQ. The CDR3 has 19 residues. CDR3 region: CASSLEAGGTSGLTYEQYF. The CDR3 DNA follows: TGTGCCAGCAGCTTAGAGGCCGGCGGGACTAGCGGGTTAACCTACGAGCAGTACTTC.

This clone was seen only a few times. This chain joins TRBV2 and TRBJ2-7; 9 bases line up with TRBD1. Looked up from germline, CDR1 is SNHLY and CDR2 is FYNNEI. With V trimmed by 4 bases and J by 7 bases, 5 bases remained unmatched. This CDR3 is 13 amino acids long. DNA for the CDR3: TGTGCCAGCAGTGTGGCACAGGGGGCGGAGCAGTACTTC. As protein: CASSVAQGAEQYF.

Here the CDR3 reads CAWSAGRENEKLFF. The DNA of the CDR3 is TGTGCCTGGAGTGCTGGCAGAGAAAACGAAAAACTGTTTTTT. The chain has TRBV30 and TRBJ1-4; D remains unclear. From germline, CDR1 is GTSNPN and CDR2 SVGIG (reference sequence). The V end lost 1 base, the J end lost 8 bases, and 14 bases lay between the germline ends. This CDR3 is 14 amino acids long. The whole variable domain, remainder taken from reference TRBV30 and TRBJ1-4, is SQTIHQWPATLVQPVGSPLSLECTVEGTSNPNLYWYRQAAGRGLQLLFYSVGIGQISSEVPQNLSASRPQDRQFILSSKKLLLSDSGFYLCAWSAGRENEKLFFGSGTQLSVL.